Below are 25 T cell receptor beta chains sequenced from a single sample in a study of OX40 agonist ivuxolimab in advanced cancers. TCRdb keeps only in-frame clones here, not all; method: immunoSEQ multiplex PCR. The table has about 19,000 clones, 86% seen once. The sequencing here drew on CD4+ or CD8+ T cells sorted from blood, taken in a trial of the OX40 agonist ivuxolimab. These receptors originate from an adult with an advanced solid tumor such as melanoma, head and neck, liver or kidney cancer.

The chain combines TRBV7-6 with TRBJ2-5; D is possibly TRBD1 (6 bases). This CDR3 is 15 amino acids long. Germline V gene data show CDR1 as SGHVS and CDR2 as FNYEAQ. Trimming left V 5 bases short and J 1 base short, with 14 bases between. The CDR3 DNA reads TGTGCCAGCAGCAGAACTCAGGGGTTCCAAGAGACCCAGTACTTC. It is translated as CASSRTQGFQETQYF.

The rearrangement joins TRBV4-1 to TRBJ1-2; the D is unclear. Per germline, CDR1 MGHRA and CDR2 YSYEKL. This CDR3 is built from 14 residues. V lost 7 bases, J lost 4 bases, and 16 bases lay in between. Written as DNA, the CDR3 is TGCGCCAGCAACTTAAGATACTGGTCCTATGGCTACACCTTC. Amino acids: CASNLRYWSYGYTF.

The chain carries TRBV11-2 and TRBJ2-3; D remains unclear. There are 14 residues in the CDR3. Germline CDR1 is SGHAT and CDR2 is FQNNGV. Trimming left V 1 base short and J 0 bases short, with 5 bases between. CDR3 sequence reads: CASSLGVSTDTQYF. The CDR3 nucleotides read TGTGCCAGCAGCTTAGGGGTGAGCACAGATACGCAGTATTTT.

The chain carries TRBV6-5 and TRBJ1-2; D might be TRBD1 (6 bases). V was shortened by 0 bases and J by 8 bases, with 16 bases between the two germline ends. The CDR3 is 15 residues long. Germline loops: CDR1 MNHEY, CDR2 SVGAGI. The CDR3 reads CASSYSEIGGGGYTF. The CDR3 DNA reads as TGTGCCAGCAGTTACTCCGAGATTGGCGGGGGCGGCTACACCTTC.

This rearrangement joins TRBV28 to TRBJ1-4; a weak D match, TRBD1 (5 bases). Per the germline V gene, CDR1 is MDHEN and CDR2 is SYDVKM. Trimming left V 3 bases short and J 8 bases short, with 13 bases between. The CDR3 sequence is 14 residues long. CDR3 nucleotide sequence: TGTGCCAGCAGTTTTTTGGGGGGAAGAGAAAAACTGTTTTTT. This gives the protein CASSFLGGREKLFF.

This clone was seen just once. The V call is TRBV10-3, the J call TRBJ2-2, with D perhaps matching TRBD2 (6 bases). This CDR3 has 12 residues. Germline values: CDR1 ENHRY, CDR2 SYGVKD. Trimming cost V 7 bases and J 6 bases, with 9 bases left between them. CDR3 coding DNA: TGTGCCATCACGGAGGGGCCCGGGGAGCTGTTTTTT. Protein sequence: CAITEGPGELFF.

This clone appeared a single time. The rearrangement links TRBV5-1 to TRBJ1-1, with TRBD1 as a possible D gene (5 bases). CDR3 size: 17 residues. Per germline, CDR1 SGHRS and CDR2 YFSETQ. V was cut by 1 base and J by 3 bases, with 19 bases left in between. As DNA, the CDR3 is TGCGCCAGCAGCTTGCGACAGCAATCCGATGGGTACACTGAAGCTTTCTTT. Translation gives CASSLRQQSDGYTEAFF.

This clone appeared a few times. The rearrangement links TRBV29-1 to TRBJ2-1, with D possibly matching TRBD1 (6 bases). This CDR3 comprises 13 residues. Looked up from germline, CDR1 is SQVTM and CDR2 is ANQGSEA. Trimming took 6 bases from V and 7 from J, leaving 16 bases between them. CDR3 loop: CSVLDSSRNEQFF. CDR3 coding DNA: TGCAGCGTGCTGGACAGCTCCAGAAATGAGCAGTTCTTC.

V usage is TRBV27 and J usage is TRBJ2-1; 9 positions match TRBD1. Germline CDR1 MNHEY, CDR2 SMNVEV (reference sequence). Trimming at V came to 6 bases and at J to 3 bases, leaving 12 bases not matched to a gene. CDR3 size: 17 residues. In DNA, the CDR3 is TGTGCCAGCAGCCCTTCCGGGACAGGGACCCTCTACAATGAGCAGTTCTTC. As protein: CASSPSGTGTLYNEQFF.

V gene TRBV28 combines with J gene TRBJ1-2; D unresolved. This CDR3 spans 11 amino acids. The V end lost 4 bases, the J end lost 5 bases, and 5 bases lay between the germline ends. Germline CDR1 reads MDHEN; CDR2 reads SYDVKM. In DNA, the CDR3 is TGTGCCAGCAGTTGGCCGTATGGCTACACCTTC. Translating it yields CASSWPYGYTF.

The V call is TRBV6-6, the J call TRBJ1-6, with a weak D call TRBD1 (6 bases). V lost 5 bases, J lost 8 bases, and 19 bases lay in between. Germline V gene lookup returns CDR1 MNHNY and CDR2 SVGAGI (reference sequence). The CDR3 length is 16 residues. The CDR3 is CASSPSVDSPYSPLHF. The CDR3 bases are TGTGCCAGCAGTCCCTCCGTGGACAGCCCTTATTCACCCCTCCACTTT.

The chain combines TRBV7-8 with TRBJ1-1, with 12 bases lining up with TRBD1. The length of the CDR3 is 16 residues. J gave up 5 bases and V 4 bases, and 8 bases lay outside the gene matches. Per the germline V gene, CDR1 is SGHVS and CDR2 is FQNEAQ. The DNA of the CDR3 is TGTGCCAGCAGCTCCCGGGACAGGGGGCAGGGGACTGAAGCTTTCTTT. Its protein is CASSSRDRGQGTEAFF.

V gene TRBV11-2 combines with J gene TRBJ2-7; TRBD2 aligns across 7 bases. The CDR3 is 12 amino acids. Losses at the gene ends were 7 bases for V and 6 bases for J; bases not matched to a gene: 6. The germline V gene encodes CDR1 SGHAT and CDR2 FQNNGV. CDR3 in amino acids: CASISGGGEQYF. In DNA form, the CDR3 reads TGTGCCAGCATCTCGGGGGGTGGCGAGCAGTACTTC. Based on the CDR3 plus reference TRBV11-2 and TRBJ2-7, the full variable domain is EAGVAQSPRYKIIEKRQSVAFWCNPISGHATLYWYQQILGQGPKLLIQFQNNGVVDDSQLPKDRFSAERLKGVDSTLKIQPAKLEDSAVYLCASISGGGEQYFGPGTRLTVT.

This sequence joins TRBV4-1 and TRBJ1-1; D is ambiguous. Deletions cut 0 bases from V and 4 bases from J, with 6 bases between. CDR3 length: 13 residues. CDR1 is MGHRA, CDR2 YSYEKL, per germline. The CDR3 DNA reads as TGCGCCAGCAGCCAAGATCCTGGCACTGAAGCTTTCTTT. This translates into CASSQDPGTEAFF.

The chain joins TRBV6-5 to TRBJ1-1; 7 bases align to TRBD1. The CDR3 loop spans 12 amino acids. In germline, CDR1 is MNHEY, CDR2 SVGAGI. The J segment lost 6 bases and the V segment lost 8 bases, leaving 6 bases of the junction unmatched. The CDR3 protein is CASQGGEAEAFF. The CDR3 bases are TGTGCCAGCCAAGGGGGCGAAGCTGAAGCTTTCTTT.

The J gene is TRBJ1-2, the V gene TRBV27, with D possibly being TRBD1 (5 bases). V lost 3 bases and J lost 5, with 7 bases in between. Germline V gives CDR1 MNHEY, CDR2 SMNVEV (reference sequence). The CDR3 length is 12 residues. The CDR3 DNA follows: TGTGCCAGCAGTTTGGCAGGGTATGGCTACACCTTC. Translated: CASSLAGYGYTF.

CDR3 protein: CASSEGPVIHTEAFF. The CDR3 bases are TGTGCCAGCAGTGAGGGGCCAGTCATACACACTGAAGCTTTCTTT. V is TRBV2 and J is TRBJ1-1; a weak D match, TRBD1 (5 bases). CDR3 size: 15 residues. The germline CDR1 and CDR2 sequences are SNHLY and FYNNEI. V shed 3 bases and J shed 3 bases, with 14 bases lying between them.

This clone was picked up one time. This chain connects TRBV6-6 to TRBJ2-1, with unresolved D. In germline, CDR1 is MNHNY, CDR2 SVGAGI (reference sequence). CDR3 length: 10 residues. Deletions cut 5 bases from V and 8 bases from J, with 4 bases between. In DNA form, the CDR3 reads TGTGCCAGCAGTAGCGATGAGCAGTTCTTC. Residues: CASSSDEQFF.

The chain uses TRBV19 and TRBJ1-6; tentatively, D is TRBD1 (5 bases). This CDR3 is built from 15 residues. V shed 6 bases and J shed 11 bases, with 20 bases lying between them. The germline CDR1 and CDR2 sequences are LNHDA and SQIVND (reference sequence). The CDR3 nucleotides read TGTGCCAGTAGCACCTGGCCAGGGAGGGGCACACCCCTCCACTTT. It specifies CASSTWPGRGTPLHF. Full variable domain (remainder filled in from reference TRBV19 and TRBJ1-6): DGGITQSPKYLFRKEGQNVTLSCEQNLNHDAMYWYRQDPGQGLRLIYYSQIVNDFQKGDIAEGYSVSREKKESFPLTVTSAQKNPTAFYLCASSTWPGRGTPLHFGNGTRLTVT.

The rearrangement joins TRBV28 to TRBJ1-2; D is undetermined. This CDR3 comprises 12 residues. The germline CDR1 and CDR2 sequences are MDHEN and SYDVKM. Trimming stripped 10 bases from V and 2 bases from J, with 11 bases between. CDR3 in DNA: TGTGCCACCCGTGGTTTGAACTATGGCTACACCTTC. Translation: CATRGLNYGYTF.

The CDR3 here is CSVESGYEQYF. In DNA form, the CDR3 reads TGCAGCGTTGAATCCGGCTACGAGCAGTACTTC. V and J are TRBV29-1 and TRBJ2-7; unclear D gene. The CDR3 contains 11 residues. Trimming took 2 bases from V and 3 from J, leaving 5 bases between them. Per the germline V gene, CDR1 is SQVTM and CDR2 is ANQGSEA.

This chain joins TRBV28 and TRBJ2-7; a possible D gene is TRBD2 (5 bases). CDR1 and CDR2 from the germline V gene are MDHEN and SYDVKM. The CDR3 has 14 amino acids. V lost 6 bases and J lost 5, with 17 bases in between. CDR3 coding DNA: TGTGCCAGCAGACTGGACTTCTTCCCTGACGAGCAGTACTTC. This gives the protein CASRLDFFPDEQYF.

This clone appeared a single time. CDR3 bases: TGTGCCAGCAGTGACAGGGGGCCCCTCACTGAAGCTTTCTTT. As protein: CASSDRGPLTEAFF. The rearrangement uses TRBV6-5 and TRBJ1-1; 10 nucleotides line up with TRBD1. The CDR3 is made up of 14 amino acids. The germline V gene encodes CDR1 MNHEY and CDR2 SVGAGI. J lost 4 bases, V lost 5 bases, and 4 bases had no gene match.

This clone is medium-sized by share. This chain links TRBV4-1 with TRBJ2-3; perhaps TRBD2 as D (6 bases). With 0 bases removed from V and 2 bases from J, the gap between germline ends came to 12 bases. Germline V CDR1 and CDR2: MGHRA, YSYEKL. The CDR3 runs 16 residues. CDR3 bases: TGCGCCAGCAGCCAAGATGGCGGGGTCCACACAGATACGCAGTATTTT. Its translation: CASSQDGGVHTDTQYF.

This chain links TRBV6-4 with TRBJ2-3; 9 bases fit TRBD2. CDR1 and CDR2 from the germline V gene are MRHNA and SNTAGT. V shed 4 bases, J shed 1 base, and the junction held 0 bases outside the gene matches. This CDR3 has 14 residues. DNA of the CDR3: TGTGCCAGCAGTGTAGCGGGAGGCACAGATACGCAGTATTTT. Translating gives CASSVAGGTDTQYF.